The 15 T cell receptor beta chains given below trace back to one sample, sequenced in a study of early T cells in non-severe SARS-CoV-2 infection. TCRdb analysed the 5' RACE reads with MiXCR anew, one entry per CDR3 protein. Among tens of thousands of distinct CDR3 sequences listed, around 8.3% were seen once. The source material was whole blood, sampled at baseline. The receptors derive from an adult who was a healthcare worker with PCR-confirmed SARS-CoV-2 infection or an uninfected control (not recorded which).

The chain joins TRBV29-1 to TRBJ2-1, with 12 bases aligning to TRBD2. V was clipped by 6 bases and J by 7 bases; unmatched bases: 10. The CDR3 consists of 15 residues. Germline loops: CDR1 SQVTM, CDR2 ANQGSEA. The DNA of the CDR3 is TGCAGCGTCCCCAGGACTAGCGGGACGAAAAATGAGCAGTTCTTC. Protein product: CSVPRTSGTKNEQFF.

This clonotype was found many times. The rearrangement links TRBV6-2 or TRBV6-3 to TRBJ2-7; 7 nucleotides match TRBD1. The length of the CDR3 is 17 residues. V lost 2 bases and J lost 3; bases outside the gene matches: 13. Germline V gene data show CDR1 as MNHEY and CDR2 as SVGEGT. The CDR3 protein is CASSYPSVFRGLYEQYF. For the CDR3, the DNA is TGTGCCAGCAGTTACCCCTCCGTTTTTAGGGGGCTCTACGAGCAGTACTTC.

This clonotype was picked up a small number of times. The chain carries TRBV12-3 or TRBV12-4 and TRBJ2-3; no clear D gene. Trimming removed 6 bases from V and 2 bases from J, with 3 bases in between. CDR3 length: 11 residues. CDR3 coding DNA: TGTGCCAGCAGCGACACAGATACGCAGTATTTT. Translated: CASSDTDTQYF.

Here the CDR3 DNA reads TGTGCCAGCAGCCGCGCCGGGACAGGGGGCGTTACCGGGGAGCTGTTTTTT. Encoded protein: CASSRAGTGGVTGELFF. The chain combines TRBV5-5 with TRBJ2-2, with 12 bases that match TRBD1. The J segment lost 5 bases and the V segment lost 4 bases, leaving 9 bases of the junction unmatched. The length of the CDR3 is 17 residues. Germline V gene data show CDR1 as SGHKS and CDR2 as YYEKEE (reference sequence). Looking up the rest from reference TRBV5-5 and TRBJ2-2 gives the full variable domain: DAGVTQSPTHLIKTRGQQVTLRCSPISGHKSVSWYQQVLGQGPQFIFQYYEKEERGRGNFPDRFSARQFPNYSSELNVNALLLGDSALYLCASSRAGTGGVTGELFFGEGSRLTVL.

The chain recombines TRBV4-1 with TRBJ1-5; D not certain. The V end was cut by 1 base, the J end by 4 bases, with 14 bases between. There are 16 residues in the CDR3. Per the germline V gene, CDR1 is MGHRA and CDR2 is YSYEKL. The CDR3 protein is CASSQVTEGRNQPQHF. CDR3 DNA: TGCGCCAGCAGCCAAGTTACCGAGGGCAGGAATCAGCCCCAGCATTTT.

This rearrangement joins TRBV6-2 or TRBV6-3 to TRBJ2-1; D remains ambiguous. This CDR3 comprises 15 residues. V was trimmed by 2 bases and J by 0 bases, leaving 8 bases between them. Germline V gives CDR1 MNHEY, CDR2 SVGEGT. CDR3 in DNA: TGTGCCAGCAGTTACAGCACGCGCTCCTACAATGAGCAGTTCTTC. As protein: CASSYSTRSYNEQFF.

This clonotype was observed at least ten times. The chain joins TRBV12-3 or TRBV12-4 to TRBJ2-5, with D unclear. This CDR3 comprises 14 residues. Trimming cost V 1 base and J 2 bases, with 8 bases left between them. The CDR3 spells CASSLGSGQETQYF. The CDR3 DNA sequence: TGTGCCAGCAGTTTAGGTAGTGGGCAAGAGACCCAGTACTTC.

This clonotype was recorded at least ten times. The chain has TRBV10-1 and TRBJ2-3; a possible D gene is TRBD1 (6 bases). The CDR3 has 14 residues. Between the trimmed V and J ends, which lost 3 bases and 2 bases, there was a span of 9 bases. Germline lookup yields CDR1 WNHNN and CDR2 SYGVQD (reference sequence). The chain's CDR3 is CASSEDRTTDTQYF. CDR3 DNA sequence: TGCGCCAGCAGTGAAGACAGGACCACAGATACGCAGTATTTT.

In this sample, this clonotype turned up many times. The V call is TRBV11-3, the J call TRBJ2-1; 11 positions match TRBD2. The CDR3 totals 21 residues. Germline loops: CDR1 SGHNT, CDR2 YENEEA. V lost 5 bases to trimming and J lost 1 base; unmatched junction nucleotides: 19. The CDR3 loop is CASSTHASRLAGLSSYNEQFF. The CDR3 nucleotides are TGTGCCAGCAGCACTCACGCGTCGCGACTAGCGGGATTATCGTCCTACAATGAGCAGTTCTTC.

This clonotype has a handful of counts. The rearrangement uses TRBV6-1 and TRBJ2-5, with 12 nucleotides matching TRBD2. Germline-derived CDR1 and CDR2 are MNHNS and SASEGT. CDR3 size: 17 residues. After removal of 7 bases from V and 4 bases from J, the junction contained 13 bases not matched to a gene. CDR3 nucleotide sequence: TGTGCCAGCAAACCTGGGACTAGCGGGCTTAAGGGAGAGACCCAGTACTTC. Amino acids: CASKPGTSGLKGETQYF.

This clonotype was observed a few times. V usage is TRBV7-9 and J usage is TRBJ1-5; D is ambiguous. The CDR3 runs to 15 residues. CDR1 and CDR2 (germline): SEHNR, FQNEAQ (reference sequence). V lost 4 bases, J lost 1 base, and 11 bases lay in between. CDR3 coding DNA: TGTGCCAGCAGCTATGCCGAGAACAGCAATCAGCCCCAGCATTTT. It translates to CASSYAENSNQPQHF.

A few counts support this clonotype. The chain recombines TRBV28 with TRBJ2-7, with 8 nucleotides matching TRBD1. The CDR3 totals 15 residues. Unmatched junction bases numbered 9, after V lost 5 bases and J lost 3 bases. Germline CDR1 MDHEN, CDR2 SYDVKM. CDR3 protein: CASSPRPTGVYEQYF. In DNA form, the CDR3 reads TGTGCCAGCAGTCCTCGACCGACAGGGGTCTACGAGCAGTACTTC.

This clonotype was seen many times. This chain joins TRBV6-1 and TRBJ2-2, with a possible D match to TRBD1 (6 bases). Trimming stripped 8 bases from V and 5 bases from J, with 15 bases between. Germline CDR1 reads MNHNS; CDR2 reads SASEGT. This CDR3 contains 14 residues. The CDR3 loop reads CASFMGAGTGELFF. The CDR3 bases are TGTGCCAGCTTTATGGGGGCTGGGACCGGGGAGCTGTTTTTT.

This clonotype was counted between two and nine times. A read error is possible here, since a much larger clone lies one base away. The chain carries TRBV27 and TRBJ2-1; D is unresolved. Trimming removed 7 bases at V and 1 base at J, with 2 bases between. This CDR3 is 11 amino acids long. Germline CDR1 MNHEY, CDR2 SMNVEV (reference sequence). CDR3 DNA: TGTGCCAGCAATTCCTACAATGAGCAGTTCTTC. Translating it yields CASNSYNEQFF.

This clonotype was counted many times. The genes are TRBV5-6 and TRBJ2-1; D is possibly TRBD1 or TRBD2 (5 bases each). Per germline, CDR1 SGHDT and CDR2 YYEEEE. The CDR3 loop spans 16 amino acids. Between the trimmed V and J ends, which lost 5 bases and 0 bases, there was a span of 15 bases. The CDR3 DNA follows: TGTGCCAGCAGACTAGACAGAATTAGCTCCTACAATGAGCAGTTCTTC. Residues: CASRLDRISSYNEQFF.